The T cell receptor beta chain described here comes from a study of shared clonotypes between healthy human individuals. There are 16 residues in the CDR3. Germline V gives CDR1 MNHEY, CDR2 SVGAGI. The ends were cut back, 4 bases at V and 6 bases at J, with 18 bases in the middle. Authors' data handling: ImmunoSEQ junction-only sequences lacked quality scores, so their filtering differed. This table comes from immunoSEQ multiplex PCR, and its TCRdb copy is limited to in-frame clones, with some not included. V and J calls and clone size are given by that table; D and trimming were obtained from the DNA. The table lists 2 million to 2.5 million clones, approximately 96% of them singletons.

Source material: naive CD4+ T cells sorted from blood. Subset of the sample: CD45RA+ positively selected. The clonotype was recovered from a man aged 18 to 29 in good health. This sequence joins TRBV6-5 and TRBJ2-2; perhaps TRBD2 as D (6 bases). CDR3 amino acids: CASSSPHGSIPGELFF. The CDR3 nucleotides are TGTGCCAGCAGTTCCCCTCACGGGAGTATTCCCGGGGAGCTGTTTTTT.